Sequencing of this TCR beta chain was carried out in a study of blood T cell repertoires in COVID-19. On the study more broadly: The analysed material was cDNA or gDNA that came from T cells, B-cell-depleted T cells, or PBMCs.

There are 15 residues in the CDR3. Germline loops: CDR1 SNHLY, CDR2 FYNNEI. The ends were cut back, 6 bases at V and 1 base at J, with 16 bases in the middle. As originally analysed: Estimates of nucleated cell counts were drawn from the amplification of reference gene primers. Some clones are missing from TCRdb's copy, which holds only in-frame ones; the method was immunoSEQ multiplex PCR. V, J and clone size were drawn from that table, and D and trimming were deduced from the DNA. The sample carries 110,000 to 150,000 clones, around 89% recorded once. What was sequenced was peripheral blood. The sequence derives from a man in his sixties with active or convalescent COVID-19. V usage is TRBV2 and J usage is TRBJ2-7; possible D gene TRBD1, 7 bases. The CDR3 sequence is CASSPGGSRSYEQYF. In nucleotides, the CDR3 is TGTGCCAGCAGCCCAGGGGGGTCCCGATCCTACGAGCAGTACTTC.